The rows below give T cell receptor beta chains drawn from one sample of a study of T cells after yellow fever vaccination. TCRdb called the 5' RACE reads again in MiXCR, with one record for every CDR3 protein. The sample yields roughly 350,000 distinct CDR3 sequences, approximately 4% seen once. This sample comprised PBMCs, obtained 5 days after the yellow fever booster vaccination. The source is a man younger than 35 who received the YFV17D yellow fever vaccine. Both conserved end residues are part of each CDR3. A D gene is named only where the DNA matches it firmly. Only part of the rows carry a size: once, few, many, or a class if the clone is expanded.

V	size	J	D	CDR3	DNA
TRBV19	.	TRBJ2-1	TRBD1	CASSIWDRAGNEQFF	TGTGCCAGTAGTATCTGGGACAGGGCAGGCAATGAGCAGTTCTTC
TRBV27	.	TRBJ2-3	.	CASSFYAAGREGGDTQYF	TGTGCCAGCAGTTTCTATGCCGCAGGGAGGGAAGGGGGTGATACGCAGTATTTT
TRBV12-3/TRBV12-4	.	TRBJ2-2	.	CASSGDAGELFF	TGTGCCAGCAGCGGGGACGCCGGGGAGCTGTTTTTT
TRBV19	.	TRBJ1-2	.	CASSMAQGRGMDGYTF	TGTGCCAGTAGTATGGCACAGGGCCGGGGCATGGATGGCTACACCTTC
TRBV18	few	TRBJ2-7	.	CASSPGGAGEQYF	TGTGCCAGCTCACCGGGTGGGGCCGGGGAGCAGTACTTC
TRBV12-3/TRBV12-4	few	TRBJ1-1	.	CASSLAGREGFF	TGTGCCAGCAGTTTAGCGGGGAGGGAAGGTTTCTTT
TRBV7-8	few	TRBJ1-4	TRBD1	CASSPEVPGQGRGEKLFF	TGTGCCAGCAGCCCAGAAGTCCCGGGACAGGGCCGGGGGGAAAAACTGTTTTTT
TRBV6-2/TRBV6-3	.	TRBJ2-2	.	CATYPDREAGELFF	TGTGCCACGTATCCAGACAGGGAGGCCGGGGAGCTGTTTTTT
TRBV7-2	many	TRBJ2-1	TRBD2	CASSLGLSYNEQFF	TGTGCCAGCAGCTTGGGACTATCATACAATGAGCAGTTCTTC
TRBV29-1	many	TRBJ2-4	.	CSVGGTHTGVAKNIQYF	TGCAGCGTTGGTGGGACCCACACTGGGGTAGCCAAAAACATTCAGTACTTC
TRBV5-6	.	TRBJ2-3	TRBD1	CASSLFGGDRETDTQYF	TGTGCCAGCAGCTTGTTTGGCGGGGACAGGGAGACAGATACGCAGTATTTT
TRBV18	.	TRBJ2-1	.	CASSPILGDNEQFF	TGTGCCAGCTCACCCATCCTGGGGGACAATGAGCAGTTCTTC
TRBV28	.	TRBJ2-3	TRBD2	CASSSSTSGDTDTQYF	TGTGCCAGCAGTTCATCGACTAGCGGGGACACAGATACGCAGTATTTT
TRBV5-1	many	TRBJ2-7	TRBD2	CASSLLGRVDYEQYF	TGCGCCAGCAGCTTGCTGGGGAGGGTGGACTACGAGCAGTACTTC
TRBV12-3/TRBV12-4	few	TRBJ2-3	TRBD2	CASSPGTTIGTQYF	TGTGCCAGCAGTCCCGGGACTACGATAGGGACGCAGTATTTT
TRBV9	few	TRBJ2-7	.	CASSTQGGRSYEQYF	TGTGCCAGCAGCACCCAGGGGGGCCGCTCATACGAGCAGTACTTC
TRBV6-5	.	TRBJ2-3	.	CASSLEFTDTQYF	TGTGCCAGCAGTTTGGAGTTCACAGATACGCAGTATTTT
TRBV7-9	.	TRBJ2-4	.	CASSGNARDIQYF	TGTGCCAGCAGCGGTAATGCTAGGGACATTCAGTACTTC
TRBV5-1	few	TRBJ2-1	.	CASSLLASRNEQFF	TGCGCCAGCAGCTTGCTAGCGTCCCGTAATGAGCAGTTCTTC
TRBV6-5	many	TRBJ1-6	.	CASSAGTLNSPLHF	TGTGCCAGCAGTGCCGGGACACTTAATTCACCCCTCCACTTT
TRBV21-1	many	TRBJ2-4	.	CASSKVRGRPYRNLAKNIQYF	TGTGCCAGCAGCAAAGTTAGGGGCCGGCCTTATCGGAACCTAGCCAAAAACATTCAGTACTTC
TRBV5-1	few	TRBJ2-6	.	CASSNPWAGAFSGANVLTF	TGCGCCAGCAGCAACCCCTGGGCGGGGGCCTTCTCTGGGGCCAACGTCCTGACTTTC
TRBV11-2	few	TRBJ1-2	TRBD1	CASSEGQGHLYGYTF	TGTGCCAGCAGCGAGGGACAGGGCCACCTCTATGGCTACACCTTC
TRBV19	.	TRBJ2-7	.	CASSGPTYEQYF	TGTGCCAGTAGTGGGCCCACCTACGAGCAGTACTTC
TRBV12-3/TRBV12-4	few	TRBJ2-4	.	CASSPHRNIQYF	TGTGCCAGCAGCCCTCATAGAAACATTCAGTACTTC
TRBV11-2	many	TRBJ2-5	.	CASSERGHETQYF	TGTGCCAGCTCGGAAAGGGGTCACGAGACCCAGTACTTC
TRBV7-9	few	TRBJ1-2	.	CASSRTENYGYTF	TGTGCCAGCAGCCGTACAGAGAACTATGGCTACACCTTC
TRBV5-1	many	TRBJ2-1	TRBD1	CASSLGRQGSYNEQFF	TGCGCCAGCAGCTTGGGAAGACAGGGATCCTACAATGAGCAGTTCTTC
TRBV7-2	few	TRBJ2-1	TRBD1	CASRVGVTQGPSYNEQFF	TGTGCCAGCAGGGTTGGCGTTACACAGGGGCCCTCCTACAATGAGCAGTTCTTC